Given below is one T cell receptor beta chain in context. This sample was taken from a study of T cell changes during pregnancy in multiple sclerosis. This CDR3 contains 11 residues. V was trimmed by 3 bases and J by 5 bases, leaving 4 bases between them. In germline, CDR1 is LNHDA, CDR2 SQIVND (reference sequence). Libraries were prepared by immunoSEQ multiplex PCR; TCRdb keeps only in-frame clonotypes and omits some of them. The repertoire holds about 81,000 clones, with less than 95% as singletons. The material was peripheral blood, obtained in the third trimester of pregnancy. The chain uses TRBV19 and TRBJ2-5; D not resolved. The sequence came from a female donor with multiple sclerosis, enrolled in a pregnancy study. The CDR3 here is CASSIEETQYF. CDR3 DNA: TGTGCCAGTAGTATCGAGGAGACCCAGTACTTC. Looking up the rest from reference TRBV19 and TRBJ2-5 gives the full variable domain: DGGITQSPKYLFRKEGQNVTLSCEQNLNHDAMYWYRQDPGQGLRLIYYSQIVNDFQKGDIAEGYSVSREKKESFPLTVTSAQKNPTAFYLCASSIEETQYFGPGTRLLVL.